Below, 26 T cell receptor beta chains from the same sample are listed, as sequenced in a study of OX40 agonist ivuxolimab in advanced cancers. Clones were read by immunoSEQ multiplex PCR, and TCRdb kept only the in-frame ones, dropping some. The sample carries over 20,000 clones, about 77% recorded once. Specimen: CD4+ or CD8+ T cells sorted from blood, collected in a trial of the OX40 agonist ivuxolimab. The receptors shown here come from an adult with an advanced solid tumor such as melanoma, head and neck, liver or kidney cancer.

The J gene is TRBJ2-7, the V gene TRBV6-6, with TRBD1 as a possible D gene (6 bases). Per germline, CDR1 MNHNY and CDR2 SVGAGI (reference sequence). Trimming stripped 0 bases from V and 4 bases from J, with 16 bases between. The CDR3 totals 16 residues. CDR3 residues: CASSYSTGLTPYEQYF. In DNA, the CDR3 is TGTGCCAGCAGTTACTCGACAGGACTTACGCCATACGAGCAGTACTTC.

The V call is TRBV11-2, the J call TRBJ2-7; 12 nucleotides match TRBD2. The CDR3 totals 16 residues. The trim removed 4 bases at V and 6 bases at J, leaving 10 bases unmatched. CDR1 and CDR2 (germline): SGHAT, FQNNGV. DNA of the CDR3: TGTGCCAGCAGCTCCCTCTCTAGCGGGGGGGCGGTCGAGCAGTACTTC. This translates into CASSSLSSGGAVEQYF.

This clone came up a few times. This rearrangement joins TRBV2 to TRBJ2-5; 9 bases are shared with TRBD2. Germline assignment: CDR1 SNHLY and CDR2 FYNNEI. The CDR3 has 15 residues. After removal of 6 bases from V and 1 base from J, the junction contained 6 bases not matched to a gene. For the CDR3, the DNA is TGTGCCAGCAGGAACGTAGCGGGGGCCCAAGAGACCCAGTACTTC. It is translated as CASRNVAGAQETQYF. Based on the CDR3 plus reference TRBV2 and TRBJ2-5, the full variable domain is EPEVTQTPSHQVTQMGQEVILRCVPISNHLYFYWYRQILGQKVEFLVSFYNNEISEKSEIFDDQFSVERPDGSNFTLKIRSTKLEDSAMYFCASRNVAGAQETQYFGPGTRLLVL.

The chain joins TRBV6-1 to TRBJ1-1, with unresolved D. CDR1 is MNHNS, CDR2 SASEGT, per germline. Between the trimmed V and J ends, which lost 7 bases and 6 bases, there was a span of 15 bases. This CDR3 has 13 residues. CDR3 DNA sequence: TGTGCCAGCACCCCACAGAGGGTGGCTGAAGCTTTCTTT. It encodes CASTPQRVAEAFF.

Only one count was recorded for this clone. This chain uses TRBV28 with TRBJ2-5; D might be TRBD1 or TRBD2, each matching 5 bases. V was trimmed by 5 bases and J by 2 bases, leaving 18 bases between them. Germline-derived CDR1 and CDR2 are MDHEN and SYDVKM. This CDR3 has 16 amino acids. For the CDR3, the DNA is TGTGCCAGCAGTCAGCCGGGACGGAGAATTCAAGAGACCCAGTACTTC. Translation: CASSQPGRRIQETQYF.

The V call is TRBV10-3, the J call TRBJ2-3; D may be TRBD2 (6 bases). The CDR3 extends over 15 amino acids. Germline assignment: CDR1 ENHRY and CDR2 SYGVKD. V dropped 2 bases and J dropped 3 bases, with 12 bases sitting between them. The DNA of the CDR3 is TGTGCCATCAGTGAGCCGACCCGGGGGACAGATACGCAGTATTTT. Protein: CAISEPTRGTDTQYF.

The chain combines TRBV10-3 with TRBJ1-3; the match to TRBD1 covers 9 bases. Germline loops: CDR1 ENHRY, CDR2 SYGVKD. CDR3 length: 15 residues. V lost 8 bases and J lost 5; bases outside the gene matches: 10. CDR3 loop: CAISDWDRARNTIYF. In DNA form, the CDR3 reads TGTGCCATCTCGGATTGGGACAGGGCACGAAACACCATATATTTT.

The rearrangement links TRBV5-8 to TRBJ2-7; no definite D call. Germline V gene sequence: CDR1 SGHTS, CDR2 YDEGEE. This CDR3 spans 13 amino acids. V was clipped by 2 bases and J by 7 bases, with 13 bases between them. The CDR3 spells CASSFWGSWEQYF. The DNA for the CDR3 is TGTGCCAGCAGCTTCTGGGGATCCTGGGAGCAGTACTTC. Full variable domain (outside the CDR3, taken from reference TRBV5-8 and TRBJ2-7): EAGVTQSPTHLIKTRGQQATLRCSPISGHTSVYWYQQALGLGLQFLLWYDEGEERNRGNFPPRFSGRQFPNYSSELNVNALELEDSALYLCASSFWGSWEQYFGPGTRLTVT.

V is TRBV19 and J is TRBJ2-1; the match to TRBD1 covers 7 bases. The CDR3 totals 14 residues. Germline V gives CDR1 LNHDA, CDR2 SQIVND (reference sequence). The junction had 4 bases not matched to a gene; V was cut back by 3 bases and J by 5 bases. The DNA for the CDR3 is TGTGCCAGTAGTATTCGACAGGGCGACAATGAGCAGTTCTTC. Translated: CASSIRQGDNEQFF.

A word on this clone: At one boundary the junction diverges from the germline segment, which might be a read error. This sequence joins TRBV11-2 and TRBJ2-7; the match to TRBD2 covers 8 bases. Germline V gene data show CDR1 as SGHAT and CDR2 as FQNNGV. CDR3 length: 14 amino acids. The CDR3 coding sequence is TGTGCCAGCAGGTTAGCGGGGTATTATAACGAGCAGTACTTC. Translation gives CASRLAGYYNEQYF. Together with reference TRBV11-2 and TRBJ2-7, the CDR3 gives the full variable domain: EAGVAQSPRYKIIEKRQSVAFWCNPISGHATLYWYQQILGQGPKLLIQFQNNGVVDDSQLPKDRFSAERLKGVDSTLKIQPAKLEDSAVYLCASRLAGYYNEQYFGPGTRLTVT.

V gene TRBV6-5 combines with J gene TRBJ1-2, with TRBD1 identical over 7 bases. Germline-derived CDR1 and CDR2 are MNHEY and SVGAGI. The CDR3 spans 13 residues. The junction had 3 bases not matched to a gene; V was cut back by 7 bases and J by 1 base. This chain's CDR3 is CASKGQDNYGYTF. In DNA form, the CDR3 reads TGTGCCAGCAAAGGACAGGATAACTATGGCTACACCTTC.

The genes are TRBV30 and TRBJ1-5; no firm D call. CDR1 GTSNPN and CDR2 SVGIG come from the germline V gene (reference sequence). The V end was cut by 5 bases, the J end by 9 bases, with 14 bases between. CDR3 length: 12 amino acids. This CDR3 is CAWAQMGGPQHF. Written as DNA, the CDR3 is TGTGCCTGGGCACAGATGGGAGGGCCCCAGCATTTT.

The chain recombines TRBV7-8 with TRBJ1-2; 9 nucleotides line up with TRBD1. Per germline, CDR1 SGHVS and CDR2 FQNEAQ. Losses at the gene ends were 5 bases for V and 7 bases for J; bases not matched to a gene: 8. This CDR3 spans 14 amino acids. The CDR3 spells CASSNRDRVGGYTF. CDR3 nucleotides: TGTGCCAGCAGCAACCGGGACAGGGTCGGTGGCTACACCTTC.

This clone was recorded once. V gene TRBV10-3 combines with J gene TRBJ2-3; TRBD2 matches 13 bases. Trimming took 2 bases from V and 2 from J; bases not matched to a gene: 1. CDR1 and CDR2 (germline): ENHRY, SYGVKD. The CDR3 is 16 residues long. CDR3 DNA sequence: TGTGCCATCAGTGAGGGGACTAGCGGGGTCACAGATACGCAGTATTTT. Amino acids: CAISEGTSGVTDTQYF.

The rearrangement links TRBV7-9 to TRBJ1-4; 9 bases align to TRBD1. This CDR3 region has 19 residues. V was pared by 1 base and J by 2 bases, with 11 bases of the junction left unmatched. Germline loops: CDR1 SEHNR, CDR2 FQNEAQ (reference sequence). The CDR3, as DNA: TGTGCCAGCAGCTTAGTCGGGACAGGGTCCCGGCGGACTAATGAAAAACTGTTTTTT. It is translated as CASSLVGTGSRRTNEKLFF.

V and J are TRBV4-2 and TRBJ2-3; D gene unclear. The CDR3 runs 15 residues. The V end lost 0 bases, the J end lost 2 bases, and 9 bases lay between the germline ends. Germline-derived CDR1 and CDR2 are LGHNA and YNFKEQ. The CDR3 sequence is CASSQDLRITDTQYF. CDR3 DNA sequence: TGTGCCAGCAGCCAAGATCTGAGGATCACAGATACGCAGTATTTT.

The chain links TRBV7-9 to TRBJ1-5, with a possible D match to TRBD1 (6 bases). CDR3 size: 16 residues. Germline CDR1 SEHNR, CDR2 FQNEAQ (reference sequence). V lost 0 bases to trimming and J lost 3 bases, with 12 bases between them. The CDR3 nucleotides are TGTGCCAGCAGCTTAGCTCGGGCAGGGGCCAATCAGCCCCAGCATTTT. Residues: CASSLARAGANQPQHF.

This chain links TRBV5-1 with TRBJ1-4; D may be TRBD1 (5 bases). Germline V CDR1 and CDR2: SGHRS, YFSETQ. This CDR3 region has 15 residues. V was clipped by 4 bases and J by 8 bases, with 18 bases between them. CDR3 protein: CASSPTGTLGEKLFF. In DNA form, the CDR3 reads TGCGCCAGCAGCCCTACCGGGACCTTGGGGGAAAAACTGTTTTTT.

The CDR3 bases are TGTGCCAGCAGCTTCGACACAAACTATGGCTACACCTTC. It translates to CASSFDTNYGYTF. This chain links TRBV5-4 with TRBJ1-2; D call uncertain. CDR1 and CDR2 (germline): SGHNT, YYREEE (reference sequence). The CDR3 consists of 13 residues. V was pared by 2 bases and J by 2 bases, with 7 bases between. The whole variable domain, remainder taken from reference TRBV5-4 and TRBJ1-2, is ETGVTQSPTHLIKTRGQQVTLRCSSQSGHNTVSWYQQALGQGPQFIFQYYREEENGRGNFPPRFSGLQFPNYSSELNVNALELDDSALYLCASSFDTNYGYTFGSGTRLTVV.

The J gene is TRBJ2-7, the V gene TRBV7-6; the D gene is possibly TRBD2 (5 bases). V was pared by 4 bases and J by 0 bases, with 13 bases between. The CDR3 length is 15 residues. Germline CDR1 reads SGHVS; CDR2 reads FNYEAQ. The CDR3 region has the DNA TGTGCCAGCAGCTCTAGACCGAGCGGCTCCTACGAGCAGTACTTC. Translation: CASSSRPSGSYEQYF.

This sequence joins TRBV27 and TRBJ2-3; 8 nucleotides match TRBD2. The germline V gene encodes CDR1 MNHEY and CDR2 SMNVEV (reference sequence). After removal of 3 bases from V and 4 bases from J, the junction contained 9 bases not matched to a gene. This CDR3 is 16 amino acids long. The CDR3, as DNA: TGTGCCAGCAGTTTTTTCGGGGGGGCGGGCCCAGATACGCAGTATTTT. This gives the protein CASSFFGGAGPDTQYF.

The genes are TRBV7-2 and TRBJ1-6; 10 bases fit TRBD1. Germline trimming cut 1 base from V and 10 bases from J; bases unmatched to any gene: 4. The CDR3 extends over 15 amino acids. Germline V gene data show CDR1 as SGHTA and CDR2 as FQGNSA. CDR3 nucleotide sequence: TGTGCCAGCAGCTTAGGACAGGGGGCACGGTCACCCCTCCACTTT. Its protein product is CASSLGQGARSPLHF.

This clone appeared a single time. V and J are TRBV5-1 and TRBJ1-1; maybe TRBD1 (6 bases). The V end was cut by 7 bases, the J end by 0 bases, with 16 bases between. This CDR3 has 15 residues. In germline, CDR1 is SGHRS, CDR2 YFSETQ. CDR3 protein: CASHVGGLLNTEAFF. Written as DNA, the CDR3 is TGCGCCAGCCATGTGGGGGGGCTCTTGAACACTGAAGCTTTCTTT.

The chain has TRBV7-2 and TRBJ2-1; D ambiguous. From germline, CDR1 is SGHTA and CDR2 FQGNSA. The V end lost 6 bases, the J end lost 9 bases, and 15 bases lay between the germline ends. This CDR3 has 13 residues. The CDR3 coding sequence is TGTGCCAGCAGGGACCAAACTTTAGGTGAGCAGTTCTTC. This sequence encodes CASRDQTLGEQFF.

This clone was seen just once. This rearrangement joins TRBV6-4 to TRBJ1-6, with D perhaps matching TRBD1 (5 bases). The CDR3 spans 15 residues. The germline V gene encodes CDR1 MRHNA and CDR2 SNTAGT. V was trimmed by 3 bases and J by 7 bases, leaving 13 bases between them. CDR3 sequence reads: CASSEYDGANSPLHF. The CDR3, as DNA: TGTGCCAGCAGTGAATACGATGGGGCAAATTCACCCCTCCACTTT.

The chain uses TRBV5-4 and TRBJ2-7; TRBD1 matches at 7 bases. CDR1 is SGHNT, CDR2 YYREEE, per germline (reference sequence). The CDR3 is 15 amino acids. Trimming cost V 2 bases and J 6 bases; bases outside gene matches: 11. The CDR3 DNA follows: TGTGCCAGCAGCTTAGATTCAACGACAGGGAGCGAGCAGTACTTC. Translated, it gives CASSLDSTTGSEQYF.